This T cell receptor (beta chain) was sequenced in a study of T-cell reconstitution after alpha-beta-depleted transplantation in children. Whole-study findings and limits: Some patients owed their high day-60 TCRbeta diversity to surviving recipient T cells and thymic progenitors. Diversity and T-cell counts at one year after transplant derived mostly from new T cells. Several hundred rapidly expanded clones from non-depleted graft cells reportedly supplied alpha-beta T cells about two months post-transplant.

It was with unique molecular identifiers that the TCRbeta library was prepared. TCRdb independently ran MiXCR on the PCR reads; one entry per CDR3 protein. The table has about a million distinct CDR3 sequences, around 30% seen once. There are a few counts of this clonotype. Its antigen is undetermined. Trimming removed 6 bases from V and 7 bases from J; junction bases left unmatched: 8. The CDR3 extends over 15 amino acids. Germline values: CDR1 MDHEN, CDR2 SYDVKM. The chain carries TRBV28 and TRBJ2-1; 11 positions agree with TRBD1. The input for sequencing was PBMCs, mostly from graft donor cells, taken 360 days after TCRalphabeta/CD19-depleted stem cell transplant. This receptor was identified in a boy under three years old who had a stem cell transplant for SCID, so the T cells may come from the graft donor. The CDR3 DNA follows: TGTGCCAGCAGCCACTCTGGGACAGGGGGGAATGAGCAGTTCTTC. Translated, it gives CASSHSGTGGNEQFF.